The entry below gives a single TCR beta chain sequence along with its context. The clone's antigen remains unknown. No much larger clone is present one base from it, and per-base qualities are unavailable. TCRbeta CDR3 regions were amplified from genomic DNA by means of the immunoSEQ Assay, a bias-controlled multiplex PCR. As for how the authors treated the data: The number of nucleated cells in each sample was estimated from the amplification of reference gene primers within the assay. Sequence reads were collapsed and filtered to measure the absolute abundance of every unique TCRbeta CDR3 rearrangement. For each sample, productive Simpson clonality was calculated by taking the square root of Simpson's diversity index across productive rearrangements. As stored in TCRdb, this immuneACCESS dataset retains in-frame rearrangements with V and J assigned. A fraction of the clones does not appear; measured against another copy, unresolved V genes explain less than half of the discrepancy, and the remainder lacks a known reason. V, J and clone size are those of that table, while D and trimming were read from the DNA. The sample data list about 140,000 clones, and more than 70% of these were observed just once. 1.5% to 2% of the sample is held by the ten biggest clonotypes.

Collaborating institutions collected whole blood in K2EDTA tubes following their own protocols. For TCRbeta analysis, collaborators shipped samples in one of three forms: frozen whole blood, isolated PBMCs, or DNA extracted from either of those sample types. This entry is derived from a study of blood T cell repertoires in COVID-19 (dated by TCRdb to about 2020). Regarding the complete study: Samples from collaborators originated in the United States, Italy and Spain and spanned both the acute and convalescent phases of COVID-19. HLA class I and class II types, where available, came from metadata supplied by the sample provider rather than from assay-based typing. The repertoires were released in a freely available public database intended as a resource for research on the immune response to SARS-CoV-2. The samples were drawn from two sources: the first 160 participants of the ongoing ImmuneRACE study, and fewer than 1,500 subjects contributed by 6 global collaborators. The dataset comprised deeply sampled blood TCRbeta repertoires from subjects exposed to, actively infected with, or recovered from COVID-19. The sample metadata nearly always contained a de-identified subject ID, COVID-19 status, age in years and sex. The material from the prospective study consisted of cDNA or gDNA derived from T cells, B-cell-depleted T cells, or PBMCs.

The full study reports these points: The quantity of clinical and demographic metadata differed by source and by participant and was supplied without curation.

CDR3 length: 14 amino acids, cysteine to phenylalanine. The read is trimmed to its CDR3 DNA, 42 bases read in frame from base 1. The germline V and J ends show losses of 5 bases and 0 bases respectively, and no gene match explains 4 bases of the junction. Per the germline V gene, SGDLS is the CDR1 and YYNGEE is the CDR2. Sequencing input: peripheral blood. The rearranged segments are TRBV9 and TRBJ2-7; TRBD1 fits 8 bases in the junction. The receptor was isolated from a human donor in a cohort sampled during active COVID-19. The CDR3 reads CASSGGQDSYEQYF. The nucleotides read TGTGCCAGCAGTGGGGGACAGGACTCCTACGAGCAGTACTTC.